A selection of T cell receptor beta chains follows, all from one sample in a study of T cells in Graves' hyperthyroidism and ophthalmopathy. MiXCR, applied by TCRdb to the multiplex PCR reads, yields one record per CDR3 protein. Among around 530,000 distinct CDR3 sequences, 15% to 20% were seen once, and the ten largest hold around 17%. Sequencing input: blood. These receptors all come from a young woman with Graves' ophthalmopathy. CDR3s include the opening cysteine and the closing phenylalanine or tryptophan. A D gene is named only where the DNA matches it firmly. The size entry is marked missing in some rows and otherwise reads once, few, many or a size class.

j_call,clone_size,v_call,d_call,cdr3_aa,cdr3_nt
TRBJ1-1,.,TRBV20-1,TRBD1,CSARQGITEAFF,TGCAGTGCGAGACAGGGAATCACTGAAGCTTTCTTT
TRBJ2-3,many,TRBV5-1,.,CASSLLLDTQYF,TGCGCCAGCAGCTTGCTATTGGATACGCAGTATTTT
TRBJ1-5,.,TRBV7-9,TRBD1,CASRSETGTAYNQPQHF,TGTGCCAGCAGAAGCGAAACCGGGACAGCTTACAATCAGCCCCAGCATTTT
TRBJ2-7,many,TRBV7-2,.,CASSLIPSAPLYEQYF,TGTGCCAGCAGCTTAATCCCCAGCGCCCCCCTCTACGAGCAGTACTTC
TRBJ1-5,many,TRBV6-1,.,CASSQTEIYQPQHF,TGTGCCAGCAGTCAGACAGAGATTTATCAGCCCCAGCATTTT
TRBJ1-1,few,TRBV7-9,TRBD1,CASSSQPGQGDTEAFF,TGTGCCAGCAGCTCCCAACCAGGACAGGGGGATACTGAAGCTTTCTTT
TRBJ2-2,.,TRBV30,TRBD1,CAWTGQGANGELFF,TGTGCCTGGACGGGACAGGGGGCTAACGGGGAGCTGTTTTTT
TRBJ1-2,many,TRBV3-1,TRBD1,CASNGQGSGYTF,TGTGCCAGCAACGGACAGGGGAGCGGCTACACCTTC
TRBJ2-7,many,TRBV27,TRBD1,CASIPNRDRLYEQYF,TGTGCCAGCATCCCGAACCGGGACAGACTATACGAGCAGTACTTC
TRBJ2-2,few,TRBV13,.,CASRREDSTGELFF,TGTGCCAGCCGACGAGAGGACAGCACCGGGGAGCTGTTTTTT
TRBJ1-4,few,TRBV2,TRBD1,CASSVPLGQGDEKLFF,TGTGCCAGCAGCGTTCCACTAGGACAGGGTGACGAAAAACTGTTTTTT
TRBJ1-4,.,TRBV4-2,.,CASSQDLEEKLFF,TGTGCCAGCAGCCAAGATCTCGAAGAAAAACTGTTTTTT
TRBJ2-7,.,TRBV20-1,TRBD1,CSAPGTVSYEQYF,TGCAGTGCCCCCGGGACAGTTTCCTACGAGCAGTACTTC
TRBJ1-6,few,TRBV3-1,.,CASSPPDRAGKNSPLHF,TGTGCCAGCAGCCCCCCGGACCGGGCGGGGAAAAATTCACCCCTCCACTTT
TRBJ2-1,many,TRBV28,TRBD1,CASSLDRGIPYNEQFF,TGTGCCAGCAGTCTGGACAGGGGAATCCCTTACAATGAGCAGTTCTTC
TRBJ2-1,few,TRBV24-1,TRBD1,CATSDQRQGASYNEQFF,TGTGCCACCAGTGATCAGAGACAGGGGGCCTCCTACAATGAGCAGTTCTTC
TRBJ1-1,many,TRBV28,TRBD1,CASADGQEPEAFF,TGTGCCAGCGCCGACGGACAGGAACCTGAAGCTTTCTTT
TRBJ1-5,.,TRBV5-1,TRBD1,CASSLVTGGQPQHF,TGCGCCAGCAGCTTGGTCACAGGGGGTCAGCCCCAGCATTTT
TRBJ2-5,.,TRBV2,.,CASSEWGRAQETQYF,TGTGCCAGCAGTGAATGGGGCAGGGCACAAGAGACCCAGTACTTC
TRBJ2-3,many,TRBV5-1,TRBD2,CASSLLGRGNTDTQYF,TGCGCCAGCAGCCTCCTAGGGCGGGGGAACACAGATACGCAGTATTTT
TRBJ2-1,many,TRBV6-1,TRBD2,CASSLRLAGGPRNEQFF,TGTGCCAGCAGTTTACGGCTAGCGGGGGGGCCGAGGAATGAGCAGTTCTTC
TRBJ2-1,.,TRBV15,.,CATSREETAFDNEQFF,TGTGCCACCAGCAGAGAGGAGACAGCCTTCGACAATGAGCAGTTCTTC
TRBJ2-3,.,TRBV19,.,CASSSKGLYTQYF,TGTGCCAGTAGTTCCAAAGGGTTATATACGCAGTATTTT
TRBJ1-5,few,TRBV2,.,CASSIDRVDPSSNQPQHF,TGTGCCAGCAGTATCGACCGGGTCGACCCCTCCAGCAATCAGCCCCAGCATTTT
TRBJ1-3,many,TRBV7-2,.,CASSLAGRSTIYF,TGTGCCAGCAGCTTAGCAGGGAGGAGCACCATATATTTT
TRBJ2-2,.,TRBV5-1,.,CASSLANPGELFF,TGCGCCAGCAGCTTGGCCAATCCCGGGGAGCTGTTTTTT
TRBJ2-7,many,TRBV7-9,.,CASGVGGLSYEQYF,TGTGCCAGCGGAGTAGGAGGGCTTAGCTACGAGCAGTACTTC
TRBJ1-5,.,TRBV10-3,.,CAISEGTSNQPQHF,TGTGCCATCAGTGAGGGGACAAGCAATCAGCCCCAGCATTTT
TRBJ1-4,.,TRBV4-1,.,CASSPLGTSDRKLFF,TGCGCCAGCAGCCCGTTGGGGACCTCGGATCGAAAACTGTTTTTT
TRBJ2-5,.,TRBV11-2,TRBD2,CASSLGTSGGWEETQYF,TGTGCCAGCAGCCTCGGGACTAGCGGGGGGTGGGAAGAGACCCAGTACTTC
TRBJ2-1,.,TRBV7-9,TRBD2,CASTTELAGLNEQFF,TGTGCCAGCACCACAGAGCTAGCGGGTCTTAATGAGCAGTTCTTC
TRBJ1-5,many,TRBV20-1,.,CSARGGAQPQHF,TGCAGTGCTAGGGGGGGGGCTCAGCCCCAGCATTTT
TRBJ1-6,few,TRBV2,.,CASIRGSYNSPLHF,TGTGCCAGCATTCGGGGCTCCTATAATTCACCCCTCCACTTT
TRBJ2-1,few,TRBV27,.,CASSSWGEWYNEQFF,TGTGCCAGCAGCTCGTGGGGGGAGTGGTACAATGAGCAGTTCTTC
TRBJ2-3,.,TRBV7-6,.,CASSRQRFTDTQYF,TGTGCCAGCAGCCGACAGCGGTTCACAGATACGCAGTATTTT
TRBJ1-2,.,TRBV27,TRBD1,CASSLPGGSGYTF,TGTGCCAGCAGTTTACCAGGGGGTAGCGGCTACACCTTC
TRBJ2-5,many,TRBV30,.,CAWSAGKTQYF,TGTGCCTGGAGTGCGGGGAAGACCCAGTACTTC
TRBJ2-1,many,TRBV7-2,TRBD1,CASSPDRGYNEQFF,TGTGCCAGCAGCCCTGACAGGGGTTACAATGAGCAGTTCTTC
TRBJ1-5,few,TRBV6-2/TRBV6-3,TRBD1,CASSYSTDRVWSNQPQHF,TGTGCCAGCAGTTACTCAACGGACAGGGTATGGAGCAATCAGCCCCAGCACTTT
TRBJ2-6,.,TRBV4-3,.,CASSQLGFSGANVLTF,TGCGCCAGCAGCCAGCTCGGATTCTCTGGGGCCAACGTCCTGACTTTC
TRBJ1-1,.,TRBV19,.,CASSIGGQARTTEAFF,TGTGCCAGTAGTATTGGCGGACAAGCCCGAACCACTGAAGCTTTCTTT
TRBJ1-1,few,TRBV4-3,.,CASSQRGENTEAFF,TGCGCCAGCAGCCAAAGAGGGGAGAACACTGAAGCTTTCTTT
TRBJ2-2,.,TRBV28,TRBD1,CASSGGQGASGELFF,TGTGCCAGCAGCGGAGGGCAGGGGGCGAGTGGGGAGCTGTTTTTT
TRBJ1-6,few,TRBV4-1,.,CASSQGRPDGQGDSPLHF,TGCGCCAGCAGCCAAGGAAGGCCGGATGGGCAAGGAGATTCACCCCTCCACTTT
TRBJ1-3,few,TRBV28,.,CASSLSQGRVGGNTIYF,TGTGCCAGCAGCCTAAGTCAGGGGAGGGTTGGTGGAAACACCATATATTTT
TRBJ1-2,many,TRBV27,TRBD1,CASSLQGALNGYTF,TGTGCCAGCAGTTTACAGGGGGCTCTTAATGGCTACACCTTC
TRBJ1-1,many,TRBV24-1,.,CATRGGQNTEAFF,TGTGCCACCCGAGGGGGGCAGAACACTGAAGCTTTCTTT
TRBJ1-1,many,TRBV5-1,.,CASSLMRTNTEAFF,TGCGCCAGCAGCTTGATGAGAACAAACACTGAAGCTTTCTTT
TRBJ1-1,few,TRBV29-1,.,CSPTLGINEAFF,TGCAGCCCTACCCTGGGGATCAATGAAGCTTTCTTT
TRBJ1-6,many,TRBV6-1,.,CASMTGDGSPLHF,TGTGCCAGCATGACCGGGGATGGTTCACCCCTCCACTTT
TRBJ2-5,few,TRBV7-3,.,CASSYSGQETQYF,TGTGCCAGCAGCTACAGCGGACAAGAGACCCAGTACTTC
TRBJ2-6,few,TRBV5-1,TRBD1,CASSYEDRAGANVLTF,TGCGCCAGCAGCTATGAAGACAGGGCTGGGGCCAACGTCCTGACTTTC
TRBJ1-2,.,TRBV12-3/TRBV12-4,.,CASSSGLQNYGYTF,TGTGCCAGCAGTTCCGGGCTGCAAAACTATGGCTACACCTTC
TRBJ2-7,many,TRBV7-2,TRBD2,CASSSRSGRTYYEQYF,TGTGCCAGCAGCTCCCGGAGCGGGAGAACCTACTACGAGCAGTACTTC
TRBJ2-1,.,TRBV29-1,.,CSVPRMNEQFF,TGCAGCGTTCCGAGAATGAATGAGCAGTTCTTC